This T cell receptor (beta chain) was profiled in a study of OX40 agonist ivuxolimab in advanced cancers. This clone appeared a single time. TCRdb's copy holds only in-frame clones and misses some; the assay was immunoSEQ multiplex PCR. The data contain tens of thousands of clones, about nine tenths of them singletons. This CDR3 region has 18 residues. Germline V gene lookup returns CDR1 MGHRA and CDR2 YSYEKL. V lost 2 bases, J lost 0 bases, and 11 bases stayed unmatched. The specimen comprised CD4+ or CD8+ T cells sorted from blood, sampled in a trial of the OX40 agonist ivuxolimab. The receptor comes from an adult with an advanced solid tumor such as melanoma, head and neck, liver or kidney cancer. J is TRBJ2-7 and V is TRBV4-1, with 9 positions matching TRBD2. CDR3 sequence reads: CASSQSEASGVFSYEQYF. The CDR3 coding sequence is TGCGCCAGCAGCCAAAGTGAGGCTAGCGGGGTATTCTCCTACGAGCAGTACTTC.